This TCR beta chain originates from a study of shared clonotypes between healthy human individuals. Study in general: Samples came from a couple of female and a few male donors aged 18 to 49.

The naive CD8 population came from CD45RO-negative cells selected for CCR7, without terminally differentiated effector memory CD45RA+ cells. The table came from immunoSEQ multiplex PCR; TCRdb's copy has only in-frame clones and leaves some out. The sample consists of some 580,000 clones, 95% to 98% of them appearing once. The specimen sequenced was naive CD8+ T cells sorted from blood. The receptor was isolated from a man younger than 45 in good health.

The CDR3 coding sequence is TGTGCCAGCAGCCTCGGACTTTTGATTAGCTCTGGGGCCAACGTCCTGACTTTC. Translating gives CASSLGLLISSGANVLTF. The rearrangement uses TRBV27 and TRBJ2-6; D is possibly TRBD2 (5 bases). The V and J ends lost 6 bases and 0 bases respectively, with 18 bases between them. Germline V gives CDR1 MNHEY, CDR2 SMNVEV (reference sequence). The CDR3 totals 18 residues. The variable domain in full, completed from reference TRBV27 and TRBJ2-6, reads EAQVTQNPRYLITVTGKKLTVTCSQNMNHEYMSWYRQDPGLGLRQIYYSMNVEVTDKGDVPEGYKVSRKEKRNFPLILESPSPNQTSLYFCASSLGLLISSGANVLTFGAGSRLTVL.